A single TCR beta chain is shown here with its context. Measured with immunoSEQ multiplex PCR; TCRdb has only the in-frame clones, and not every one. This sample yields approximately 150,000 clones, of which about 91% are seen a single time; about 3.2% belongs to the top ten. Trimming left V 5 bases short and J 3 bases short, with 14 bases between. Germline CDR1 reads SGHRS; CDR2 reads YFSETQ. The CDR3 contains 14 residues. These data belong to a study of control samples from healthy donors and cancer patients. The genes are TRBV5-1 and TRBJ2-5; perhaps TRBD1 as D (6 bases). The clonotype comes from a man younger than 40 in good health. Sequenced input: blood. In DNA, the CDR3 is TGCGCCAGCAGAGCTAGGACAGCAAAAGAGACCCAGTACTTC. This sequence encodes CASRARTAKETQYF.